This T cell receptor beta chain was documented in a study of blood T cell repertoires in COVID-19. Study details: The samples span acute and convalescent COVID-19 from the United States, Italy and Spain. From T cells, B-cell-depleted T cells, or PBMCs came the material, which was cDNA or gDNA.

V shed 2 bases and J shed 9 bases, with 14 bases lying between them. Germline V gene data show CDR1 as GTSNPN and CDR2 as SVGIG (reference sequence). This CDR3 contains 12 residues. Authors' data handling: Reference gene primer amplification gave estimated nucleated cell counts. Profiled with immunoSEQ multiplex PCR; TCRdb holds only in-frame clones, not every one. The D gene and trimming were derived from the DNA, and the V and J assignments and clone size from that table. The repertoire holds 200,000 to 250,000 clones, with roughly 82% as singletons. V is TRBV30 and J is TRBJ2-7; D uncertain. Sequenced: peripheral blood. This TCR came from a woman older than 75 with active or convalescent COVID-19. CDR3 residues: CAWSMVHEWQYF. In DNA, the CDR3 is TGTGCCTGGAGTATGGTTCACGAGTGGCAGTACTTC. Together with reference TRBV30 and TRBJ2-7, the CDR3 gives the full variable domain: SQTIHQWPATLVQPVGSPLSLECTVEGTSNPNLYWYRQAAGRGLQLLFYSVGIGQISSEVPQNLSASRPQDRQFILSSKKLLLSDSGFYLCAWSMVHEWQYFGPGTRLTVT.